This T cell receptor beta chain was documented in a study of blood T cells in healthy people across ages. Findings and caveats of the study: One million T cells yielded diversity estimates that were considered underestimates. Naive T cell percentage strongly correlated with TCR beta diversity.

CDR3 length: 16 residues. Germline V gene sequence: CDR1 MNHEY, CDR2 SVGEGT. V lost 5 bases and J lost 4; bases outside the gene matches: 13. A J-beta primer mix and a sample-barcoded 5' primer were used in a second PCR of roughly 7 to 12 cycles. MiXCR, applied by TCRdb to the 5' RACE reads, yields one record per CDR3 protein. The sample includes about 590,000 distinct CDR3 sequences, about 30% of them seen just once. This clonotype was counted at least ten times. Its cognate antigen is unknown. The chain carries TRBV6-2 or TRBV6-3 and TRBJ1-2; 7 positions match TRBD1. The sequenced sample was blood. The sequence came from an elderly woman in good health. The CDR3 loop is CASSTPRTGSRYGYTF. The CDR3 bases are TGTGCCAGCAGTACCCCCAGGACAGGAAGTCGCTATGGCTACACCTTC.